These 29 T cell receptor beta chains came from one sample sequenced in a study of blood T cells in healthy people across ages (dated by TCRdb to between 2015 and 2017). The receptor library was made with 5' RACE. The sequencing machine was an Illumina HiSeq 2500. A second PCR of roughly 7 to 11 cycles was performed with a sample-barcoded 5' primer and a J-beta primer mix. The public sequencing data were trimmed at Q25 with fastp and processed into clonotypes with MiXCR by TCRdb, which kept only in-frame beta chains. Duplicate CDR3 protein sequences are folded into a single record with the most common DNA and genes. This sample comprises more than 1,000,000 distinct CDR3 sequences, roughly a quarter of them detected only once. The ten largest clones add up to 0.75% of the sample. This same sample was also taken into another study, of T cells of mothers and their children.

The sequenced sample was blood. These receptors all stem from a girl aged 2 to 9 in good health.

V usage is TRBV12-3 or TRBV12-4 and J usage is TRBJ1-6; maybe TRBD1 (6 bases). The CDR3 is 13 amino acids. The V end was cut by 6 bases, the J end by 7 bases, with 10 bases between. Written as DNA, the CDR3 is TGTGCCAGCAGCATAGGGGGGAATTCACCCCTCCACTTT. Residues: CASSIGGNSPLHF.

This clonotype was recorded many times. The V call is TRBV19, the J call TRBJ1-2; D ambiguous. V was shortened by 0 bases and J by 4 bases, with 12 bases between the two germline ends. Germline CDR1 is LNHDA and CDR2 is SQIVND (reference sequence). CDR3 length equals 15 residues. The CDR3 region is CASSIDDSLLYGYTF. The CDR3 coding sequence is TGTGCCAGTAGTATAGACGACTCCCTACTCTATGGCTACACCTTC.

This clonotype has just one count. The chain recombines TRBV14 with TRBJ2-5; the match to TRBD1 covers 8 bases. The CDR3 is 16 residues long. Trimming at V came to 1 base and at J to 2 bases, leaving 6 bases not matched to a gene. CDR1 and CDR2 from the germline V gene are SGHDN and FVKESK. The CDR3 DNA is TGTGCCAGCAGCCAAGTCTTCGGACAGGGACAAGAGACCCAGTACTTC. This sequence encodes CASSQVFGQGQETQYF.

The chain uses TRBV6-4 and TRBJ1-5, with D unresolved. CDR1 MRHNA and CDR2 SNTAGT come from the germline V gene. The V end lost 8 bases, the J end lost 11 bases, and 16 bases lay between the germline ends. This CDR3 is 12 amino acids long. The CDR3 sequence is CASVTGVQAQHF. DNA of the CDR3: TGTGCCAGCGTGACCGGGGTCCAGGCCCAGCATTTT.

V is TRBV6-2 or TRBV6-3 and J is TRBJ1-2; the D is unclear. This CDR3 spans 13 amino acids. CDR1 and CDR2 (germline): MNHEY, SVGEGT. The V and J ends lost 3 bases and 3 bases respectively, with 8 bases between them. The CDR3 DNA reads as TGTGCCAGCAGTTATCCGTTGCACTATGGCTACACCTTC. It yields the protein CASSYPLHYGYTF.

Turning to this clonotype: Sequence at one end of the junction differs from germline and may be a read error. This chain joins TRBV29-1 and TRBJ1-1, with D unclear. The CDR3 is 10 amino acids. Germline V lookup: CDR1 SQVTM, CDR2 ANQGSEA. The DNA for the CDR3 is TGCAGCGTTGGAAACAGTGAAGCTTTCTTT. This gives the protein CSVGNSEAFF.

The rearrangement joins TRBV7-2 to TRBJ2-6, with 15 bases lining up with TRBD2. The CDR3 is 19 amino acids. V lost 5 bases, J lost 0 bases, and 5 bases stayed unmatched. CDR1 and CDR2 from the germline V gene are SGHTA and FQGNSA. CDR3 amino acids: CASSPRTSGRVSGANVLTF. CDR3 in DNA: TGTGCCAGCAGCCCGAGGACTAGCGGGAGGGTCTCTGGGGCCAACGTCCTGACTTTC.

J is TRBJ1-2 and V is TRBV15; no definite D call. This CDR3 is 13 amino acids long. Germline lookup yields CDR1 LNHNV and CDR2 YYDKDF (reference sequence). V lost 0 bases and J lost 7, with 9 bases in between. The CDR3 here is CATSRDIAGGYTF. The CDR3 DNA follows: TGTGCCACCAGCAGAGATATTGCAGGTGGCTACACCTTC.

The chain is built from TRBV4-2 and TRBJ2-2; D tentatively reads TRBD1 or TRBD2 (5 bases each). Germline CDR1 reads LGHNA; CDR2 reads YNFKEQ. This CDR3 spans 17 amino acids. The germline V and J ends were trimmed by 0 bases and 1 base, with 12 bases remaining between them. The CDR3 spells CASSQEGGGWNTGELFF. The CDR3 nucleotides read TGTGCCAGCAGCCAAGAGGGTGGGGGATGGAACACCGGGGAGCTGTTTTTT.

This clonotype has more than one count but fewer than ten. J is TRBJ2-3 and V is TRBV14; no reliable D call. Looked up from germline, CDR1 is SGHDN and CDR2 is FVKESK. The V end was cut by 3 bases, the J end by 3 bases, with 13 bases between. The CDR3 runs to 15 residues. The chain's CDR3 is CASSHARFGTDTQYF. In DNA, the CDR3 is TGTGCCAGCAGCCACGCCCGGTTTGGAACAGATACGCAGTATTTT.

The CDR3: CASSLSAVGAETQYF. As DNA, the CDR3 is TGCGCCAGCAGCTTGTCTGCTGTGGGGGCAGAGACCCAGTACTTC. The chain carries TRBV5-1 and TRBJ2-5, with D possibly being TRBD1 (6 bases). Trimming took 1 base from V and 4 from J, leaving 14 bases between them. Germline V gene data show CDR1 as SGHRS and CDR2 as YFSETQ. The CDR3 length is 15 residues.

The chain has TRBV9 and TRBJ1-1; D possibly corresponds to TRBD1 (6 bases). V was shortened by 3 bases and J by 1 base, with 13 bases between the two germline ends. The CDR3 contains 15 residues. Germline CDR1 is SGDLS and CDR2 is YYNGEE. CDR3 amino acids: CASSAKQGTNTEAFF. In DNA, the CDR3 is TGTGCCAGCAGCGCAAAACAGGGCACGAACACTGAAGCTTTCTTT.

The J gene is TRBJ1-1, the V gene TRBV3-1; TRBD1 might be the D (6 bases). The V and J ends lost 4 bases and 8 bases respectively, with 20 bases between them. Germline V gene sequence: CDR1 LGHDT, CDR2 YNNKEL (reference sequence). The CDR3 is made up of 15 amino acids. CDR3 amino acids: CASSPDPYGGAEAFF. The CDR3 nucleotides are TGTGCCAGCAGCCCGGACCCCTATGGGGGCGCGGAAGCTTTCTTT.

The chain couples TRBV29-1 to TRBJ1-1; the D gene is possibly TRBD1 (5 bases). This CDR3 spans 14 amino acids. V lost 2 bases to trimming and J lost 7 bases, with 17 bases between them. Germline-derived CDR1 and CDR2 are SQVTM and ANQGSEA. The CDR3 loop reads CSVEKGMMGLEAFF. CDR3 coding DNA: TGCAGCGTTGAAAAGGGGATGATGGGTCTTGAAGCTTTCTTT.

The J gene is TRBJ1-5, the V gene TRBV7-9; D not certain. Per the germline V gene, CDR1 is SEHNR and CDR2 is FQNEAQ (reference sequence). Trimming stripped 1 base from V and 5 bases from J, with 18 bases between. This CDR3 spans 17 amino acids. As DNA, the CDR3 is TGTGCCAGCAGCTTAGGTGTCATGATAGAGTCCTATCAGCCCCAGCATTTT. Amino acid sequence: CASSLGVMIESYQPQHF. The whole variable domain, filled in from reference TRBV7-9 and TRBJ1-5, reads DTGVSQNPRHKITKRGQNVTFRCDPISEHNRLYWYRQTLGQGPEFLTYFQNEAQLEKSRLLSDRFSAERPKGSFSTLEIQRTEQGDSAMYLCASSLGVMIESYQPQHFGDGTRLSIL.

The chain couples TRBV29-1 to TRBJ1-1; no firm D call. Germline values: CDR1 SQVTM, CDR2 ANQGSEA. The V end was cut by 2 bases, the J end by 4 bases, with 5 bases between. The CDR3 totals 11 residues. As DNA, the CDR3 is TGCAGCGTTGAACTGACCACTGAAGCTTTCTTT. This encodes CSVELTTEAFF.

CDR3 sequence: CASSLAGTQNEQYF. The CDR3 DNA follows: TGTGCCAGCAGTTTAGCGGGGACCCAGAACGAGCAGTACTTC. This chain joins TRBV12-3 or TRBV12-4 and TRBJ2-5, with D perhaps matching TRBD1 or TRBD2 (5 bases each). Judging by the DNA end, TRBJ2-7 fits better; the J call may be wrong. This CDR3 spans 14 amino acids.

A remark on this clonotype: Sequence at one end of the junction differs from germline and may be a read error. The genes are TRBV7-2 and TRBJ2-5; 9 bases match TRBD1. Germline loops: CDR1 SGHTA, CDR2 FQGNSA. The CDR3 spans 16 residues. CDR3: CASSLARTGAEETRYF. In DNA form, the CDR3 reads TGTGCCAGCAGCTTAGCCCGGACAGGGGCAGAAGAGACCCGGTACTTC.

This clonotype was seen more than once but under ten times. The chain employs TRBV29-1 and TRBJ1-2, with D unclear. Germline CDR1 SQVTM, CDR2 ANQGSEA. Trimming pared 8 bases from V and 0 bases from J, leaving 22 bases between. The CDR3 is 16 residues long. The CDR3: CSTNNPPDGANYGYTF. In DNA, the CDR3 is TGCAGCACCAACAACCCCCCAGACGGAGCTAACTATGGCTACACCTTC.

This clonotype was seen a few times. The chain uses TRBV29-1 and TRBJ2-1; no clear D. The CDR3 has 16 amino acids. The germline V and J ends were trimmed by 6 bases and 8 bases, with 26 bases remaining between them. Germline V lookup: CDR1 SQVTM, CDR2 ANQGSEA. This CDR3 reads CSVSFAATNRRHEQFF. The CDR3 nucleotides read TGCAGCGTGTCCTTTGCTGCCACAAATCGTCGTCATGAGCAGTTCTTC.

This clonotype was observed a handful of times. Relative to the germline gene, one junction end is altered; a read error may explain this. The V call is TRBV19, the J call TRBJ1-2; D remains ambiguous. The CDR3 length is 12 residues. Germline V gives CDR1 LNHDA, CDR2 SQIVND (reference sequence). CDR3 nucleotide sequence: TGTGCCAGTAGTATTACTAACTATGGCTGCACCTTC. This sequence encodes CASSITNYGCTF.

This clonotype was observed a few times. V is TRBV28 and J is TRBJ1-5, with TRBD1 matching over 7 bases. The CDR3 totals 18 residues. With 6 bases clipped from V and 0 bases from J, the junction kept 14 bases outside the gene matches. Germline CDR1 and CDR2: MDHEN and SYDVKM. The CDR3 spells CASRTWKRDSNSNQPQHF. CDR3 in DNA: TGTGCCAGCAGGACATGGAAACGGGACAGCAATAGCAATCAGCCCCAGCATTTT. The full variable domain, rest sourced from reference TRBV28 and TRBJ1-5, is DVKVTQSSRYLVKRTGEKVFLECVQDMDHENMFWYRQDPGLGLRLIYFSYDVKMKEKGDIPEGYSVSREKKERFSLILESASTNQTSMYLCASRTWKRDSNSNQPQHFGDGTRLSIL.

This clonotype has just a few counts. The chain couples TRBV29-1 to TRBJ2-1, with TRBD1 matching over 8 bases. Germline assignment: CDR1 SQVTM and CDR2 ANQGSEA. This CDR3 region has 13 residues. V was clipped by 5 bases and J by 4 bases; unmatched bases: 4. This chain's CDR3 is CSVPGQEYNEQFF. In nucleotides, the CDR3 is TGCAGCGTTCCGGGACAGGAGTACAATGAGCAGTTCTTC.

The J gene is TRBJ2-5, the V gene TRBV12-3 or TRBV12-4, with TRBD2 identical over 8 bases. After removal of 6 bases from V and 3 bases from J, the junction contained 12 bases not matched to a gene. This CDR3 region has 16 residues. CDR3: CASSPAGALNKETQYF. CDR3 in DNA: TGTGCCAGCAGCCCAGCGGGGGCCCTTAATAAAGAGACCCAGTACTTC.

This chain uses TRBV11-2 with TRBJ2-1, with a tentative D call TRBD2 (5 bases). This CDR3 contains 13 residues. V lost 3 bases to trimming and J lost 12 bases, with 15 bases between them. Germline CDR1 and CDR2: SGHAT and FQNNGV. The CDR3 here is CASSFPIAHRQFF. CDR3 bases: TGTGCCAGCAGCTTTCCCATAGCGCATAGGCAGTTCTTC. The complete variable domain, with remaining parts taken from reference TRBV11-2 and TRBJ2-1, reads EAGVAQSPRYKIIEKRQSVAFWCNPISGHATLYWYQQILGQGPKLLIQFQNNGVVDDSQLPKDRFSAERLKGVDSTLKIQPAKLEDSAVYLCASSFPIAHRQFFGPGTRLTVL.

As regards this clonotype: One end of the junction fails to match germline, which may point to a read error. The chain couples TRBV13 to TRBJ2-5, with 7 positions matching TRBD2. The end of the DNA is better explained by TRBJ2-1, so the J call may be wrong. This CDR3 is built from 15 residues. Germline CDR1 is PRHDT and CDR2 is FYEKMQ (reference sequence). The CDR3 spells CAGSSRLAVTMKQFF. Here the CDR3 DNA reads TGTGCCGGCAGCTCCCGACTAGCAGTTACAATGAAGCAGTTCTTC.

This clonotype was detected only a few times. This chain joins TRBV10-3 and TRBJ2-5; tentatively, D is TRBD2 (6 bases). The better agreement between TRBJ2-7 and the DNA end casts doubt on the J call. Per the germline V gene, CDR1 is ENHRY and CDR2 is SYGVKD. The CDR3 is made up of 14 amino acids. CDR3 region: CAISESEGRYEQYF. In nucleotides, the CDR3 is TGTGCCATCAGTGAGTCGGAGGGGCGGTACGAGCAGTACTTC.

The chain links TRBV5-1 to TRBJ2-3; 8 nucleotides match TRBD2. J lost 1 base, V lost 3 bases, and 7 bases had no gene match. The germline gives CDR1 SGHRS, CDR2 YFSETQ. The CDR3 loop spans 16 amino acids. The CDR3 bases are TGCGCCAGCAGCTCCCTCGGACTAGCCCGCACAGATACGCAGTATTTT. Encoded protein: CASSSLGLARTDTQYF.

This clonotype was counted between two and nine times. The V and J genes are TRBV7-9 and TRBJ2-7, with a tentative D call TRBD2 (7 bases). Per germline, CDR1 SEHNR and CDR2 FQNEAQ (reference sequence). V gave up 8 bases and J gave up 6 bases, with 14 bases separating them. This CDR3 is 12 amino acids long. In DNA form, the CDR3 reads TGTGCCAGCGCCCTAGGGGGGGCCGAGCAGTACTTC. As protein: CASALGGAEQYF.